Listed below are T cell receptor beta chains from one sample, sequenced in a study of blood T cell repertoires in COVID-19. Profiling relied on immunoSEQ multiplex PCR, and the TCRdb table lists in-frame clones only, not all of them. The table records under 100,000 clones, over 70% of them present only once. Source material: peripheral blood. These receptors all stem from a man older than 75 with active or convalescent COVID-19. The CDR3 runs from the conserved cysteine through the conserved F or W. Each record gives: D gene, V gene, clone size, J gene, CDR3 protein, CDR3 DNA. The D gene is left open where the match is weak. For some rows the clone size is stated as once, few or many, or as a class when expanded; others skip it.

TRBD1,TRBV5-1,once,TRBJ2-2,CASRSGTGGTGELFF,TGCGCCAGCAGATCCGGGACAGGGGGCACCGGGGAGCTGTTTTTT
-,TRBV7-8,once,TRBJ2-5,CASSPYRGFQETQYF,TGTGCCAGCAGCCCTTATAGGGGGTTCCAAGAGACCCAGTACTTC
-,TRBV7-3,-,TRBJ1-1,CASSARAGLLNTEAFF,TGTGCCAGCAGCGCGCGGGCCGGACTCCTGAACACTGAAGCTTTCTTT
-,TRBV7-2,-,TRBJ2-3,CASSLESAGSAADTQYF,TGTGCCAGCAGCTTAGAGTCGGCGGGGTCGGCGGCAGATACGCAGTATTTT
TRBD1,TRBV4-1,-,TRBJ1-2,CASSPAGQGSYGYTF,TGCGCCAGCAGCCCCGCAGGACAGGGGAGCTATGGCTACACCTTC
TRBD1,TRBV3-1/TRBV3-2,-,TRBJ1-6,CASSQEQGALGSPLHF,TGTGCCAGCAGCCAAGAACAGGGGGCTCTAGGTTCACCCCTCCACTTT
TRBD1,TRBV7-9,-,TRBJ2-7,CASSTDRGSSYEQYF,TGTGCCAGCAGCACCGACAGGGGAAGCTCCTACGAGCAGTACTTC
TRBD1,TRBV7-8,-,TRBJ1-4,CASSRYRGSNEKLFF,TGTGCCAGCAGCCGATACAGGGGATCAAATGAAAAACTGTTTTTT
TRBD1,TRBV7-2,-,TRBJ1-2,CASSTRTGEGYGYTF,TGTGCCAGCAGCACACGGACAGGAGAAGGCTATGGCTACACCTTC
TRBD1,TRBV4-1,-,TRBJ1-6,CASSQGMTGGYNSPLHF,TGCGCCAGCAGCCAGGGAATGACAGGGGGGTATAATTCACCCCTCCACTTT
TRBD1,TRBV27,-,TRBJ2-7,CASSNRQGAYEQYF,TGTGCCAGCAGCAACCGACAGGGGGCGTACGAGCAGTACTTC
-,TRBV9,-,TRBJ2-5,CASSFQGSETQYF,TGTGCCAGCAGCTTCCAGGGGTCAGAGACCCAGTACTTC
-,TRBV15,-,TRBJ2-6,CATSRGWGDSGANVLTF,TGTGCCACCAGCAGAGGATGGGGAGACTCTGGGGCCAACGTCCTGACTTTC
TRBD1,TRBV9,-,TRBJ2-3,CASSVVTGGGTDTQYF,TGTGCCAGCAGCGTAGTTACAGGGGGAGGCACAGATACGCAGTATTTT
TRBD1,TRBV7-6,-,TRBJ1-4,CASSLVRGLGEKLFF,TGTGCCAGCAGCTTAGTTAGGGGGCTGGGTGAAAAACTGTTTTTT
-,TRBV11-3,few,TRBJ2-1,CASSLVRDEQFF,TGTGCCAGCAGCTTAGTACGGGATGAGCAGTTCTTC
-,TRBV19,-,TRBJ1-6,CASRVTGGAISPLHF,TGTGCCAGTAGAGTGACTGGGGGGGCCATCTCACCCCTCCACTTT
TRBD1,TRBV10-3,-,TRBJ2-2,CAISGTGGDTGELFF,TGTGCCATCAGCGGGACAGGGGGGGACACCGGGGAGCTGTTTTTT
-,TRBV2,-,TRBJ2-7,CASREDFYEQYF,TGTGCCAGCAGAGAAGACTTCTACGAGCAGTACTTC
TRBD1,TRBV7-9,-,TRBJ2-7,CASPQQGDSLYEQYF,TGTGCCAGCCCACAACAGGGGGACAGCCTCTACGAGCAGTACTTC
-,TRBV4-3,-,TRBJ1-1,CASSQRSKAFF,TGCGCCAGCAGCCAACGGTCCAAAGCTTTCTTT
-,TRBV3-1/TRBV3-2,-,TRBJ2-1,CASSQGRGQFF,TGTGCCAGCAGCCAAGGCCGGGGGCAGTTCTTC
TRBD2,TRBV13,few,TRBJ2-3,CASRGKRGGYADTQYF,TGTGCCAGCAGGGGTAAGCGGGGGGGCTATGCAGATACGCAGTATTTT
TRBD2,TRBV19,-,TRBJ2-1,CASSNLAGGEQFF,TGTGCCAGTAGTAACCTAGCGGGGGGTGAGCAGTTCTTC
-,TRBV30,-,TRBJ1-1,CASSRGGEAFF,TGTGCTTCCTCTCGGGGGGGTGAAGCTTTCTTT
-,TRBV20-1,-,TRBJ2-1,CSAPGVNEQFF,TGCAGTGCTCCGGGGGTGAATGAGCAGTTCTTC
-,TRBV15,-,TRBJ1-1,CATSSGLMNTEAFF,TGTGCCACCAGCAGTGGCTTAATGAACACTGAAGCTTTCTTT
TRBD2,TRBV7-9,few,TRBJ2-7,CASSLALAGEYEQYF,TGTGCCAGCAGCTTAGCGCTAGCGGGGGAATACGAGCAGTACTTC
-,TRBV2,-,TRBJ2-7,CASGQGQYEQYF,TGTGCCAGCGGCCAGGGCCAGTACGAGCAGTACTTC
TRBD1,TRBV15,few,TRBJ1-3,CATSDPGTGNGNTIYF,TGTGCCACCAGCGACCCCGGGACAGGGAATGGAAACACCATATATTTT
-,TRBV10-1,-,TRBJ1-2,CASITGYLGGYTF,TGCGCCAGCATTACAGGGTATCTAGGCGGCTACACCTTC
TRBD2,TRBV4-1,-,TRBJ2-7,CASSHSSLAGAGNEQYF,TGCGCCAGCAGCCACTCTTCATTAGCGGGGGCGGGGAACGAGCAGTACTTC
TRBD1,TRBV7-2,-,TRBJ1-2,CASSLVGQGGYTF,TGTGCCAGCAGCTTAGTGGGACAGGGTGGCTACACCTTC
TRBD2,TRBV27,few,TRBJ2-7,CASSYRGGLLEQYF,TGTGCCAGCAGTTACCGGGGGGGCCTTCTCGAGCAGTACTTC
-,TRBV4-1,-,TRBJ1-3,CASSPGGFNTIYF,TGCGCCAGCAGCCCCGGGGGATTCAACACCATATATTTT
-,TRBV5-1,-,TRBJ2-1,CASNFEGTSYNEQFF,TGCGCCAGCAACTTCGAGGGGACTTCCTACAATGAGCAGTTCTTC
TRBD2,TRBV19,once,TRBJ2-3,CASSNTGLAGADTQYF,TGTGCCAGTAGTAACACGGGACTAGCGGGCGCAGATACGCAGTATTTT
TRBD1,TRBV5-1,-,TRBJ1-3,CASSRTGDVSGNTIYF,TGCGCCAGCAGCCGGACAGGGGACGTCTCTGGAAACACCATATATTTT
TRBD2,TRBV7-9,once,TRBJ2-3,CASSKRGITDTQYF,TGTGCCAGCAGCAAGCGGGGAATCACAGATACGCAGTATTTT
TRBD1,TRBV5-1,-,TRBJ1-1,CASRTGQEFLYNTEAFF,TGCGCCAGCAGGACCGGACAGGAATTCTTATATAACACTGAAGCTTTCTTT
-,TRBV6-6,once,TRBJ1-6,CASGQTYNSPLHF,TGTGCCAGCGGACAGACTTATAATTCACCCCTCCACTTT
TRBD1,TRBV5-1,-,TRBJ1-2,CASSPEGTGILYGYTF,TGCGCCAGCAGCCCGGAGGGGACAGGGATCCTCTATGGCTACACCTTC
-,TRBV2,-,TRBJ2-7,CASNPTGPQYEQYF,TGTGCCAGCAACCCCACAGGGCCCCAATACGAGCAGTACTTC
TRBD2,TRBV7-2,-,TRBJ2-1,CASSSASGGMGEQFF,TGTGCCAGCAGCTCCGCTAGCGGGGGGATGGGTGAGCAGTTCTTC
-,TRBV18,-,TRBJ1-3,CASSPETGLGNTIYF,TGTGCCAGCTCACCAGAGACAGGCCTTGGAAACACCATATATTTT
-,TRBV6-5,-,TRBJ2-1,CASRRAGSNEQFF,TGTGCCAGCCGCCGGGCAGGGTCAAATGAGCAGTTCTTC
TRBD1,TRBV4-1,few,TRBJ2-3,CASSQERTGGTDTQYF,TGCGCCAGCAGCCAAGAGAGGACAGGGGGAACAGATACGCAGTATTTT
-,TRBV28,-,TRBJ1-2,CASSLPGLNPYGYTF,TGTGCCAGCAGTTTACCTGGACTCAATCCCTATGGCTACACCTTC
-,TRBV3-1/TRBV3-2,-,TRBJ1-1,CASSQDAGNMNTEAFF,TGTGCCAGCAGCCAAGATGCGGGGAACATGAACACTGAAGCTTTCTTT
TRBD2,TRBV5-1,-,TRBJ2-5,CASTEPLAGGQETQYF,TGCGCCAGCACCGAACCACTAGCGGGGGGGCAAGAGACCCAGTACTTC
TRBD1,TRBV7-2,-,TRBJ2-7,CASSPGQYVGEQYF,TGTGCCAGCAGCCCGGGACAGTATGTGGGGGAGCAGTACTTC
TRBD1,TRBV5-1,-,TRBJ1-2,CASSLETGGSYTF,TGCGCCAGCAGCTTGGAGACAGGGGGCAGCTACACCTTC
-,TRBV30,few,TRBJ1-2,CAWSSRGDGYTF,TGTGCCTGGAGTAGCCGGGGGGACGGCTACACCTTC
-,TRBV5-1,-,TRBJ1-6,CASSPGRQVGNSPLHF,TGCGCCAGCAGCCCAGGGCGGCAGGTGGGAAATTCACCCCTCCACTTT